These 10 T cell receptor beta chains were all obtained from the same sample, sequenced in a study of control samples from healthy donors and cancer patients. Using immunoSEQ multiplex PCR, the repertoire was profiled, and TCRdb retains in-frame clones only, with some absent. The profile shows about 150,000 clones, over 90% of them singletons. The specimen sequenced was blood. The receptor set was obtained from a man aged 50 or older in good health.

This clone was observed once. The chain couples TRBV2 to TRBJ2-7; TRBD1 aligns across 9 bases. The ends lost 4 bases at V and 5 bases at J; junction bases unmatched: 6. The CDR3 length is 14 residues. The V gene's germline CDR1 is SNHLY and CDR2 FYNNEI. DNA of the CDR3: TGTGCCAGCAGTGTACAGGGGGCGACTGACGAGCAGTACTTC. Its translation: CASSVQGATDEQYF.

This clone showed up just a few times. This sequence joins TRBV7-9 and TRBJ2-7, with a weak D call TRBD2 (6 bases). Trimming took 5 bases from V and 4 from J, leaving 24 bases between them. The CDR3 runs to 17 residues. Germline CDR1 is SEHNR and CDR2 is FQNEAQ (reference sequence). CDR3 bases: TGTGCCAGCAGCCCACATGGACTACCCAATTCCCTTTACGAGCAGTACTTC. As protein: CASSPHGLPNSLYEQYF.

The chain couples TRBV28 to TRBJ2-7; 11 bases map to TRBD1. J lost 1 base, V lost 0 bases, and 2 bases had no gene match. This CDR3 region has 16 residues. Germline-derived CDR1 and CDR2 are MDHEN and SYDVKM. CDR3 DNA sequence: TGTGCCAGCAGTTTATGGGGACAGGGGGTATCCTACGAGCAGTACTTC. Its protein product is CASSLWGQGVSYEQYF.

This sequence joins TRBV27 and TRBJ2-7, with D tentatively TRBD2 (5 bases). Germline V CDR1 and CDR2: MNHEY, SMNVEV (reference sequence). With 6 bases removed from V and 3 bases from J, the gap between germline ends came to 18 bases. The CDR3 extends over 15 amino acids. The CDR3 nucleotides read TGTGCCAGCAGACTTACTCGGGATCAGGTCTACGAGCAGTACTTC. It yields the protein CASRLTRDQVYEQYF.

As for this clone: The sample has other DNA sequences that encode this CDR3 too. Here the CDR3 DNA reads TGTGCCAGCTCAACTGAAGTGAATGAGCAGTTCTTC. Translated, it gives CASSTEVNEQFF. This chain joins TRBV18 and TRBJ2-1; no clear D gene. CDR1 and CDR2 (germline): KGHSH, LQKENI. The CDR3 totals 12 residues. Trimming stripped 5 bases from V and 7 bases from J, with 9 bases between.

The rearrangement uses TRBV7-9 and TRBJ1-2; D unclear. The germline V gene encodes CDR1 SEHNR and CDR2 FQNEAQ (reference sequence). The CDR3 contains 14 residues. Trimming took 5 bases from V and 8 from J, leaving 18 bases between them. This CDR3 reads CASSRTFTAGGYTF. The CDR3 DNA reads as TGTGCCAGCAGCAGGACGTTTACAGCTGGCGGCTACACCTTC.

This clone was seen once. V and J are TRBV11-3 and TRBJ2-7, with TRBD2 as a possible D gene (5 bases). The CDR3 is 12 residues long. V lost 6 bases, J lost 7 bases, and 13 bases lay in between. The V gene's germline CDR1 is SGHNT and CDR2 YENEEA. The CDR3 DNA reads TGTGCCAGCAGTGAGCTCTCGGGGGAGCAGTACTTC. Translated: CASSELSGEQYF.

The CDR3 nucleotides are TGTGCCAGTAGTATCAGCGGGAGGGCCAGTGAGCAGTTCTTC. It specifies CASSISGRASEQFF. This chain links TRBV19 with TRBJ2-1, with 10 nucleotides matching TRBD2. The J segment lost 9 bases and the V segment lost 3 bases, leaving 5 bases of the junction unmatched. The CDR3 runs 14 residues. The germline gives CDR1 LNHDA, CDR2 SQIVND (reference sequence).

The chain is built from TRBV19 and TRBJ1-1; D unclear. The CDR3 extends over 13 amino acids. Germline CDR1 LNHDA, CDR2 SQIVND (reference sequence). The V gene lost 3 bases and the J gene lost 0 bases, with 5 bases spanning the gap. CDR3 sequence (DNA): TGTGCCAGTAGTATCTGGGTGAACACTGAAGCTTTCTTT. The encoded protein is CASSIWVNTEAFF.

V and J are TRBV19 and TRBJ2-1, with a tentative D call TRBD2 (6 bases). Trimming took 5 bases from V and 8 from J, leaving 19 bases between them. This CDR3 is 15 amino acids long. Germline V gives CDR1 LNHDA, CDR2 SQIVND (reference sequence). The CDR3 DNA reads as TGTGCCAGTAGTCCTCATGGGGGAGGTAAGGATGAGCAGTTCTTC. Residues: CASSPHGGGKDEQFF.